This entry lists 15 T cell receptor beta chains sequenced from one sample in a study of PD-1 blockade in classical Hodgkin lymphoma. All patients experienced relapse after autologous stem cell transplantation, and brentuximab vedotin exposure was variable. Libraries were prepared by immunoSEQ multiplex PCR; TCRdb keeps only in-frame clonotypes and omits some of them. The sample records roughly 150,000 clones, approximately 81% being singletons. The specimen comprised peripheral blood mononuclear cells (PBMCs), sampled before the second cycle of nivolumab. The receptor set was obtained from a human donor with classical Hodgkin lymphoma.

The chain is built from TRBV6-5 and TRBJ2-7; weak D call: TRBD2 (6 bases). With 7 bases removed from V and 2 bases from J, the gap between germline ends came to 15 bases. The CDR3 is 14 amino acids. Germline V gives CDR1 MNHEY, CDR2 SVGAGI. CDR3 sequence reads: CASISRRGTYEQYF. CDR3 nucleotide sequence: TGTGCCAGCATTTCCCGGAGGGGAACCTACGAGCAGTACTTC.

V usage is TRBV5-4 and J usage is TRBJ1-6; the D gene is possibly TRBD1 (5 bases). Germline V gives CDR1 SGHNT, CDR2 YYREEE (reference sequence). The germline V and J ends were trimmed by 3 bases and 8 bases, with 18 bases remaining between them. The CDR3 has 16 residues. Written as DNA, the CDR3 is TGTGCCAGCAGCTGGGGCAGGGCTGTAACGGATTCACCCCTCCACTTT. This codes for CASSWGRAVTDSPLHF. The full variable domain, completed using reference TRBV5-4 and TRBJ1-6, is ETGVTQSPTHLIKTRGQQVTLRCSSQSGHNTVSWYQQALGQGPQFIFQYYREEENGRGNFPPRFSGLQFPNYSSELNVNALELDDSALYLCASSWGRAVTDSPLHFGNGTRLTVT.

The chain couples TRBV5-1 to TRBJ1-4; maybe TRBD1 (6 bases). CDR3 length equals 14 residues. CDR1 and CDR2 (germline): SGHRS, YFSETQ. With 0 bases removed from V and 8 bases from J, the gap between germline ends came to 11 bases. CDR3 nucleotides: TGCGCCAGCAGCTTGGTAGGGGGAGGAGAAAAACTGTTTTTT. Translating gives CASSLVGGGEKLFF.

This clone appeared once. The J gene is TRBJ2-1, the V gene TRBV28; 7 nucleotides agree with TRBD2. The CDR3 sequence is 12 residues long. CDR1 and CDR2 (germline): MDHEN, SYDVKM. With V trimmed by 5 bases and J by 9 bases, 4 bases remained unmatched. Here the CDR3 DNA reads TGTGCCAGCAGTCCCCGACTAGCTGAGCAGTTCTTC. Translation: CASSPRLAEQFF.

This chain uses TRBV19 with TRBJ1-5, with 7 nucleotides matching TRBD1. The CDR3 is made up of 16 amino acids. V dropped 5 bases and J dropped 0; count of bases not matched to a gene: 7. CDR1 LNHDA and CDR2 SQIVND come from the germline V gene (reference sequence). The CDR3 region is CASSYGTVYSNQPQHF. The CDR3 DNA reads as TGTGCCAGTAGTTACGGGACAGTCTATAGCAATCAGCCCCAGCATTTT.

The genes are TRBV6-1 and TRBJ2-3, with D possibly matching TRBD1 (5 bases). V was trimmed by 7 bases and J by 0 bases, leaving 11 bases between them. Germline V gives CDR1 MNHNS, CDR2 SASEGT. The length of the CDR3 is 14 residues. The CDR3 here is CASKVGASTDTQYF. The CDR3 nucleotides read TGTGCCAGCAAGGTTGGGGCGAGCACAGATACGCAGTATTTT.

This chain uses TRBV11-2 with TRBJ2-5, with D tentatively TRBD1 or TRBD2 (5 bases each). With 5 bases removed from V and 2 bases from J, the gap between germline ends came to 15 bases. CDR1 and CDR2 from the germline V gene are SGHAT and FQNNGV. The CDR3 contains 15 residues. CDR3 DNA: TGTGCCAGCAGCGCCGGGACGGGACGACAAGAGACCCAGTACTTC. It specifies CASSAGTGRQETQYF. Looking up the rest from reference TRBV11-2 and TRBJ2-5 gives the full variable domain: EAGVAQSPRYKIIEKRQSVAFWCNPISGHATLYWYQQILGQGPKLLIQFQNNGVVDDSQLPKDRFSAERLKGVDSTLKIQPAKLEDSAVYLCASSAGTGRQETQYFGPGTRLLVL.

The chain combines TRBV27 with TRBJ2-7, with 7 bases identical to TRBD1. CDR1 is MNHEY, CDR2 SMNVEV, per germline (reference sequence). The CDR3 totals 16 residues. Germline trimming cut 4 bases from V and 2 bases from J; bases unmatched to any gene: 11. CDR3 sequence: CASSSRHGTETYEQYF. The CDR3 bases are TGTGCCAGCAGTTCACGTCATGGGACAGAAACCTACGAGCAGTACTTC.

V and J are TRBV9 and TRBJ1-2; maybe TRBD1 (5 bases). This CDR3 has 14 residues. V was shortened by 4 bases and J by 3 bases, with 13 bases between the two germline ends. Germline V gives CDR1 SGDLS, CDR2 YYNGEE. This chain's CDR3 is CASSRPGEDYGYTF. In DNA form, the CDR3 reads TGTGCCAGCAGCCGCCCGGGGGAGGACTATGGCTACACCTTC.

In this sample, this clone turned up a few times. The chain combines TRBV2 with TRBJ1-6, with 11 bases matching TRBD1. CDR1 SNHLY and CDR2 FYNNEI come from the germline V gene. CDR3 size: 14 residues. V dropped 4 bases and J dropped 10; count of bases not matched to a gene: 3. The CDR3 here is CASSGDRGRSPLHF. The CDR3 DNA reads TGTGCCAGCAGTGGGGACAGGGGGAGGTCACCCCTCCACTTT.

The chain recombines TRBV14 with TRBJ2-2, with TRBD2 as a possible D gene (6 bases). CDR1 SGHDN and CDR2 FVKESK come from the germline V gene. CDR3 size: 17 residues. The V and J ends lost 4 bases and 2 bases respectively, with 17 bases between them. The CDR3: CASSPYKGGANTGELFF. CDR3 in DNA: TGTGCCAGCAGCCCTTACAAAGGCGGGGCAAACACCGGGGAGCTGTTTTTT.

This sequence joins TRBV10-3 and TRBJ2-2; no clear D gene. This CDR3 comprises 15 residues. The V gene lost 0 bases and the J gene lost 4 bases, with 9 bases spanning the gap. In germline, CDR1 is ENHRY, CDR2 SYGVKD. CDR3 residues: CAISESGQRTGELFF. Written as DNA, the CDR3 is TGTGCCATCAGTGAGTCCGGTCAGCGCACCGGGGAGCTGTTTTTT.

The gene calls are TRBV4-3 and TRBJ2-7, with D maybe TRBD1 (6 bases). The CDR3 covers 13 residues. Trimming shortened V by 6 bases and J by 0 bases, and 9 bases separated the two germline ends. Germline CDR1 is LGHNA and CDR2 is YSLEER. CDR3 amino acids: CASSQDSSYEQYF. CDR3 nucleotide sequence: TGCGCCAGCAGTCAGGACAGCTCCTACGAGCAGTACTTC.

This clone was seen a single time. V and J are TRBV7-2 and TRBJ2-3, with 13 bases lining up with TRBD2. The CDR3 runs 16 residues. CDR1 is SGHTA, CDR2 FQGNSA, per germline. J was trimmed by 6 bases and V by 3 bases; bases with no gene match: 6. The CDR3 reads CASSFRLAGGPDTQYF. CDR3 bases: TGTGCCAGCAGCTTCAGACTAGCGGGAGGTCCCGATACGCAGTATTTT.

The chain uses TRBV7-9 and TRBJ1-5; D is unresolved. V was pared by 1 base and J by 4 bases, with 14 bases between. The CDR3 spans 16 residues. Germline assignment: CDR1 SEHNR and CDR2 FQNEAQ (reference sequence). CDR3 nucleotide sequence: TGTGCCAGCAGCTTAGGTCGGGGTTTGGGTAATCAGCCCCAGCATTTT. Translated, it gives CASSLGRGLGNQPQHF.